Listed here is a single TCR beta chain. This entry belongs to a study of blood T cell repertoires in COVID-19. Across the whole study: From T cells, B-cell-depleted T cells, or PBMCs came the material, which was cDNA or gDNA.

This CDR3 contains 11 residues. Trimming cost V 2 bases and J 9 bases, with 11 bases left between them. Germline assignment: CDR1 GTSNPN and CDR2 SVGIG (reference sequence). In the original processing: Using reference gene primer amplification, nucleated cell counts were estimated. Clones were sequenced by immunoSEQ multiplex PCR, and TCRdb holds only the in-frame ones, with some missing. Clone size and V and J calls were adopted from that table, with D and trimming inferred from the DNA. This table has about 110,000 clones, around four fifths appearing once. The clonotype originates from a woman between 65 and 79 years old with acute or convalescent COVID-19. V usage is TRBV30 and J usage is TRBJ2-7; D is ambiguous. Sequencing was carried out using peripheral blood. This chain's CDR3 is CAWSPNTGQYF. CDR3 DNA: TGTGCCTGGAGTCCTAACACGGGGCAGTACTTC.